The 10 T cell receptor beta chains below all came from one sample that was sequenced in a study of T cell changes during pregnancy in multiple sclerosis. The repertoire was sequenced with immunoSEQ multiplex PCR; TCRdb's copy has only in-frame clones and lacks some. The sample contains tens of thousands of clones, over 80% of which appear only once. The sequenced sample was CD8+ T cells from peripheral blood mononuclear cells, obtained in the third trimester of pregnancy. These receptors came from a female donor with multiple sclerosis, enrolled in a pregnancy study.

The V call is TRBV6-1, the J call TRBJ2-3; a weak D match, TRBD1 (6 bases). This CDR3 comprises 13 residues. V lost 2 bases to trimming and J lost 12 bases, with 15 bases between them. CDR1 is MNHNS and CDR2 is SASEGT in the germline V gene. The DNA of the CDR3 is TGTGCCAGCAGTGAATATGGACAGCCAGTTCAGTATTTT. This gives the protein CASSEYGQPVQYF.

The rearrangement joins TRBV11-3 to TRBJ2-7; D possibly corresponds to TRBD1 (5 bases). Germline V lookup: CDR1 SGHNT, CDR2 YENEEA. Trimming removed 4 bases at V and 4 bases at J, with 11 bases between. This CDR3 spans 13 amino acids. Here the CDR3 reads CASSSLQGYEQYF. The DNA of the CDR3 is TGTGCCAGCAGCTCACTCCAGGGTTACGAGCAGTACTTC.

This chain joins TRBV9 and TRBJ1-2; no clear D. Germline V lookup: CDR1 SGDLS, CDR2 YYNGEE. CDR3 size: 12 residues. V was pared by 3 bases and J by 1 base, with 4 bases between. CDR3 bases: TGTGCCAGCAGCGCAGATAACTATGGCTACACCTTC. This translates into CASSADNYGYTF.

The rearrangement joins TRBV19 to TRBJ2-2; TRBD1 is a possible D gene (6 bases). CDR1 LNHDA and CDR2 SQIVND come from the germline V gene (reference sequence). CDR3 length: 13 amino acids. V dropped 7 bases and J dropped 3 bases, with 9 bases sitting between them. CDR3 nucleotides: TGTGCCAGTACCCAGGGGTACACCGGGGAGCTGTTTTTT. Residues: CASTQGYTGELFF.

The V call is TRBV21-1, the J call TRBJ1-2; the DNA was not used to check the table's D call, TRBD1. TRBV21-1 is a pseudogene locus. The length of the CDR3 is 16 residues. CDR3 sequence reads: CASSKVARIPNYGYTF. The CDR3 coding sequence is TGTGCCAGCAGCAAAGTTGCCAGAATCCCAAACTATGGCTACACCTTC.

The rearrangement links TRBV7-3 to TRBJ2-3, with 8 bases that match TRBD2. The V gene end was trimmed by 1 base and the J gene end by 0 bases; junction bases not matched to a gene: 6. Germline V gene sequence: CDR1 SGHTA, CDR2 FQGTGA. The CDR3 is 17 residues long. This chain's CDR3 is CASSLKPGLASTDTQYF. As DNA, the CDR3 is TGTGCCAGCAGCTTAAAGCCCGGACTAGCTAGCACAGATACGCAGTATTTT.

The gene calls are TRBV7-9 and TRBJ2-2, with 7 bases identical to TRBD2. Per the germline V gene, CDR1 is SEHNR and CDR2 is FQNEAQ (reference sequence). The CDR3 runs to 13 residues. V dropped 3 bases and J dropped 5; count of bases not matched to a gene: 0. DNA for the CDR3: TGTGCCAGCAGCTTGGGAGGGACCGGGGAGCTGTTTTTT. Encoded protein: CASSLGGTGELFF.

The V gene is TRBV2, the J gene TRBJ1-1; D unclear. Trimming removed 9 bases from V and 8 bases from J, with 13 bases in between. The CDR3 length is 11 residues. Germline CDR1 is SNHLY and CDR2 is FYNNEI. CDR3 coding DNA: TGTGCCAGTTTAGGGAGGCGGGAAGCTTTCTTT. Protein product: CASLGRREAFF.

This clone was seen just once. The chain is built from TRBV5-1 and TRBJ2-3; perhaps TRBD1 as D (6 bases). There are 13 residues in the CDR3. Per the germline V gene, CDR1 is SGHRS and CDR2 is YFSETQ. With 6 bases removed from V and 3 bases from J, the gap between germline ends came to 11 bases. The CDR3 loop reads CASTEGDTDTQYF. Written as DNA, the CDR3 is TGCGCCAGCACAGAGGGGGATACAGATACGCAGTATTTT.

The chain carries TRBV10-2 and TRBJ1-2, with 8 bases identical to TRBD1. Trimming removed 6 bases from V and 12 bases from J; junction bases left unmatched: 6. The germline CDR1 and CDR2 sequences are WSHSY and SAAADI. The CDR3 is 11 residues long. The CDR3 coding sequence is TGCGCCAGCAGGACAGGGGAAGGGGACACCTTC. Residues: CASRTGEGDTF.